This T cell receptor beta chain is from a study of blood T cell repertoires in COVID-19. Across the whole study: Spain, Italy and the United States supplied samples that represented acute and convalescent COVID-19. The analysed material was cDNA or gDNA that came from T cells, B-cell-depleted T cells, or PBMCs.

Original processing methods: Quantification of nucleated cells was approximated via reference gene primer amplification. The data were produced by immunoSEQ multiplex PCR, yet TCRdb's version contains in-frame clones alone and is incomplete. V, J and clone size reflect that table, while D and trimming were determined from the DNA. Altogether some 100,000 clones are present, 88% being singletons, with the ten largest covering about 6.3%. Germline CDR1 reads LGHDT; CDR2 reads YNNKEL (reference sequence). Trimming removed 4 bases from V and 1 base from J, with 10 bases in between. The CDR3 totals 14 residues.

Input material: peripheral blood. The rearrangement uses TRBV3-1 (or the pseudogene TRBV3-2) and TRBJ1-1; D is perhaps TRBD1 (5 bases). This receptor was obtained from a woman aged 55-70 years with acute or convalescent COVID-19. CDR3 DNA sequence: TGTGCCAGCAGCCCGCTACAGGCGAACACTGAAGCTTTCTTT. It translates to CASSPLQANTEAFF.